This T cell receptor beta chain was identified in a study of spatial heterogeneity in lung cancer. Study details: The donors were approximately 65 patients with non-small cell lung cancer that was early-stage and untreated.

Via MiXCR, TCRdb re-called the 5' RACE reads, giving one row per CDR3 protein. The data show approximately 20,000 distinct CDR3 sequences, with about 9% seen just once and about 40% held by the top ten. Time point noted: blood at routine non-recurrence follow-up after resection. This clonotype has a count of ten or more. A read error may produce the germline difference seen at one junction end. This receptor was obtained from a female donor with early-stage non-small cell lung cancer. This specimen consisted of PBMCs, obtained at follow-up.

DNA for the CDR3: TGTGCCAGCAGCAACACCGGGACCCTTGGGATCTTC. It encodes CASSNTGTLGIF. The chain uses TRBV7-9 and TRBJ2-1; the D call may be TRBD1 or TRBD2 (5 bases each). Germline V gene sequence: CDR1 SEHNR, CDR2 FQNEAQ (reference sequence). The CDR3 extends over 12 amino acids.